Presented here are 11 T cell receptor beta chains from one specimen sequenced in a study of identical twins. TCRdb passed the 5' RACE reads through MiXCR, listing each CDR3 protein once. Among approximately 500,000 distinct CDR3 sequences listed, roughly 26% were seen once. The sample was also linked to a second study, of T cells expressing NK-cell markers.

The sample consisted of CD4+ T cells sorted from blood. The receptors here all came from a woman aged 18-35 years in good health.

This clonotype was observed a few times. The CDR3 DNA reads as TGCGCCAGCAGCTTGTATAGGACTAGCGGGACCTCCTACAATGAGCAGTTCTTC. It specifies CASSLYRTSGTSYNEQFF. This chain joins TRBV5-1 and TRBJ2-1; 12 bases agree with TRBD2. Per the germline V gene, CDR1 is SGHRS and CDR2 is YFSETQ. This CDR3 region has 18 residues. The junction had 5 bases not matched to a gene; V was cut back by 1 base and J by 0 bases. The full variable domain, rest sourced from reference TRBV5-1 and TRBJ2-1, is KAGVTQTPRYLIKTRGQQVTLSCSPISGHRSVSWYQQTPGQGLQFLFEYFSETQRNKGNFPGRFSGRQFSNSRSEMNVSTLELGDSALYLCASSLYRTSGTSYNEQFFGPGTRLTVL.

The rearrangement uses TRBV5-1 and TRBJ2-7, with D perhaps TRBD1 (5 bases). Per the germline V gene, CDR1 is SGHRS and CDR2 is YFSETQ. V shed 1 base and J shed 0 bases, with 8 bases lying between them. The CDR3 extends over 14 amino acids. CDR3 residues: CASSLRQLSYEQYF. The DNA of the CDR3 is TGCGCCAGCAGCTTGAGACAGCTCTCCTACGAGCAGTACTTC.

Only a few counts were recorded for this clonotype. The chain joins TRBV12-3 or TRBV12-4 to TRBJ2-5; D remains ambiguous. With 3 bases removed from V and 5 bases from J, the gap between germline ends came to 7 bases. The CDR3 extends over 12 amino acids. The CDR3 sequence is CASSFSSETQYF. CDR3 bases: TGTGCCAGCAGTTTTAGCAGCGAGACCCAGTACTTC.

The chain employs TRBV20-1 and TRBJ1-4; 7 nucleotides match TRBD1. This CDR3 comprises 13 residues. Germline CDR1 is DFQATT and CDR2 is SNEGSKA (reference sequence). With V trimmed by 5 bases and J by 5 bases, 5 bases remained unmatched. CDR3 in amino acids: CSAPGQTNEKLFF. CDR3 coding DNA: TGCAGTGCTCCGGGACAGACAAATGAAAAACTGTTTTTT.

V and J are TRBV10-3 and TRBJ1-2, with D tentatively TRBD1 (5 bases). Trimming removed 6 bases from V and 4 bases from J, with 15 bases in between. This CDR3 has 14 residues. Germline V CDR1 and CDR2: ENHRY, SYGVKD. The CDR3 loop is CAIRVGGAGYGYTF. CDR3 coding DNA: TGTGCCATCAGAGTGGGAGGGGCGGGCTATGGCTACACCTTC.

The chain has TRBV20-1 and TRBJ2-3; no clear D. CDR1 is DFQATT, CDR2 SNEGSKA, per germline (reference sequence). The CDR3 spans 11 residues. The V gene lost 0 bases and the J gene lost 11 bases, with 9 bases spanning the gap. The CDR3 loop is CSARDSTKQYF. CDR3 sequence (DNA): TGCAGTGCTAGAGACAGTACTAAGCAGTATTTT.

The chain recombines TRBV5-6 with TRBJ1-4; no clear D gene. The CDR3 contains 14 residues. V gave up 0 bases and J gave up 11 bases, with 14 bases separating them. Germline CDR1 reads SGHDT; CDR2 reads YYEEEE. The CDR3 region is CASSLVGGHGKLFF. The DNA for the CDR3 is TGTGCCAGCAGCTTGGTCGGAGGGCATGGGAAACTGTTTTTT.

The chain couples TRBV7-2 to TRBJ2-1; D gene unclear. Germline V lookup: CDR1 SGHTA, CDR2 FQGNSA. V was trimmed by 0 bases and J by 0 bases, leaving 6 bases between them. CDR3 size: 15 residues. The CDR3 sequence: CASSLARGSYNEQFF. The CDR3 DNA reads as TGTGCCAGCAGCTTAGCTAGAGGCTCCTACAATGAGCAGTTCTTC.

The rearrangement uses TRBV21-1 and TRBJ2-7; TRBD1 is the table's D call, not checked against the DNA. TRBV21-1 counts as a pseudogene. This CDR3 region has 16 residues. The CDR3 loop is CASSKPKMGQTYEQYF. Here the CDR3 DNA reads TGTGCCAGCAGCAAGCCTAAGATGGGACAGACCTACGAGCAGTACTTC.

The V call is TRBV6-1, the J call TRBJ2-7; a weak D match, TRBD1 (5 bases). The CDR3 runs to 13 residues. Trimming removed 9 bases from V and 0 bases from J, with 12 bases in between. Germline V gene sequence: CDR1 MNHNS, CDR2 SASEGT. The CDR3 sequence: CASKTGYSYEQYF. Here the CDR3 DNA reads TGTGCCAGTAAAACAGGATACTCCTACGAGCAGTACTTC.

This clonotype was counted only a few times. The J gene is TRBJ1-1, the V gene TRBV5-1, with D tentatively TRBD1 (5 bases). The CDR3 is 15 residues long. Germline values: CDR1 SGHRS, CDR2 YFSETQ. Trimming took 4 bases from V and 0 from J, leaving 13 bases between them. The CDR3 loop reads CASSTGRLLNTEAFF. The CDR3 DNA reads as TGCGCCAGCAGCACGGGGCGGCTCTTGAACACTGAAGCTTTCTTT.